This T cell receptor beta chain was recovered during a study of glioma-infiltrating T cells. The iRepertoire nested amplicon-rescue multiplex PCR amplified TCR alpha and beta CDR3s from RNA. TCRdb fed the multiplex PCR reads into MiXCR, producing one record per CDR3 protein. The sample holds about 130,000 distinct CDR3 sequences, around 25% seen once. Germline V gene lookup returns CDR1 MNHEY and CDR2 SMNVEV (reference sequence). The CDR3 loop spans 14 amino acids. Trimming cost V 6 bases and J 0 bases, with 10 bases left between them. This clonotype was counted many times. The sample consisted of glioma tissue, nonneoplastic brain tissue, or PBMCs (not recorded which). The chain joins TRBV27 to TRBJ2-3; D uncertain. The clonotype was recovered from a human donor with low-grade glioma or glioblastoma, undergoing nonglioma brain surgery, or in good health (not recorded which). The CDR3 loop is CASSLSSSTDTQYF. The DNA for the CDR3 is TGTGCCAGCAGCCTGAGCTCTAGCACAGATACGCAGTATTTT.